The T cell receptor (beta chain) described here comes from a study of OX40 agonist ivuxolimab in advanced cancers. At the level of the study: Patients were infused with ivuxolimab every 2 weeks at 0.01 to 10 mg/kg. Findings of the study overall: Clonal expansion was seen in CD4+ and CD8+ blood T cells by week 6 at 0.1 to 3.0 mg/kg.

This CDR3 is 14 amino acids long. The V end was cut by 6 bases, the J end by 0 bases, with 9 bases between. Looked up from germline, CDR1 is MNHGY and CDR2 is SAAAGT. Libraries were prepared by immunoSEQ multiplex PCR; TCRdb keeps only in-frame clonotypes and omits some of them. Of over 95,000 clones listed, 85% to 90% are singletons. Notes on this clone: Its antigen is not identified.

The sampling schedule covered blood at baseline, cycle 4 day 1, and cycle 7 day 1. The chain carries TRBV6-8 and TRBJ1-3; perhaps TRBD1 as D (6 bases). This sequence was found in an adult with an advanced solid tumor such as melanoma, head and neck, liver or kidney cancer. Source: CD4+ or CD8+ T cells sorted from blood, taken in a trial of the OX40 agonist ivuxolimab. For the CDR3, the DNA is TGTGCCAGCAGGGGACAACTCTCTGGAAACACCATATATTTT. Amino acid sequence: CASRGQLSGNTIYF.